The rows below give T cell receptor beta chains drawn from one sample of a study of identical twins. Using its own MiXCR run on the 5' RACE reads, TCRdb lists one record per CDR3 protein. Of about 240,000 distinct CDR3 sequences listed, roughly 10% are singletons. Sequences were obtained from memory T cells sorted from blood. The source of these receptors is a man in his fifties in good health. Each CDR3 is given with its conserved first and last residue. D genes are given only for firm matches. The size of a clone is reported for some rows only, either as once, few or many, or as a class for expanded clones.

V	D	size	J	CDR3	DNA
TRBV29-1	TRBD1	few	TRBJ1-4	CSVFGQGDNEKLFF	TGCAGCGTTTTTGGACAGGGCGATAATGAAAAACTGTTTTTT
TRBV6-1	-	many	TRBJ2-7	CASSARGYYEQYF	TGTGCCAGCAGCGCCCGCGGATACTACGAGCAGTACTTC
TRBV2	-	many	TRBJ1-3	CASRDGRGSGNTIYF	TGTGCCAGCAGGGACGGACGGGGCTCTGGAAACACCATATATTTT
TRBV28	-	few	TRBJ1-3	CASTVLTGLSGNTIYF	TGTGCCAGCACCGTCCTGACAGGCCTCTCTGGAAACACCATATATTTT
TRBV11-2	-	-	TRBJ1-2	CASRSYRASGYTF	TGTGCCAGCAGATCCTACAGGGCGAGTGGCTACACCTTC
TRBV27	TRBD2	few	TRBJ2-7	CATIKAPETSGEFSYEQYF	TGTGCCACTATTAAAGCCCCAGAGACTAGCGGGGAATTTTCCTACGAGCAGTACTTC
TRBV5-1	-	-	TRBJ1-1	CASSFQAVNTEAFF	TGCGCCAGCAGCTTCCAGGCAGTGAACACTGAAGCTTTCTTT
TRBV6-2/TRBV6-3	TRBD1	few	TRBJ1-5	CASSSDRAIRNQPQHF	TGTGCCAGCAGCAGTGACAGGGCCATCCGCAATCAGCCCCAGCATTTT
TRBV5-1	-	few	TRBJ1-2	CASSFGFFNPGRTNYGYTF	TGCGCCAGCAGCTTTGGCTTCTTTAACCCAGGACGGACAAACTATGGCTACACCTTC
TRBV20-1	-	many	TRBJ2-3	CSASVEASTDTQYF	TGCAGTGCTAGTGTAGAGGCTAGCACAGATACGCAGTATTTT
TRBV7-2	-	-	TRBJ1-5	CASSFGGASIQPQHF	TGTGCCAGCAGCTTTGGAGGGGCCAGTATTCAGCCCCAGCATTTT
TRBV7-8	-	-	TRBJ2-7	CASSPTQTVPYEQYF	TGTGCCAGCAGCCCCACTCAGACAGTACCCTACGAGCAGTACTTC
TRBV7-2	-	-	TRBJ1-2	CASSLGHGDYGYTF	TGTGCCAGCAGCTTAGGCCACGGGGACTATGGCTACACCTTC
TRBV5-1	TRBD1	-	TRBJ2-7	CASSVGQASSYEQYF	TGCGCCAGCAGCGTCGGACAGGCAAGCTCCTACGAGCAGTACTTC
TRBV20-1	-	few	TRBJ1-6	CSANRVSGSPLHF	TGCAGTGCTAACAGGGTTTCCGGTTCACCCCTCCACTTT
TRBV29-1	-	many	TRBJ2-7	CSVVIGRGSNLYEQYF	TGCAGCGTTGTAATTGGCAGGGGATCAAACCTCTACGAGCAGTACTTC
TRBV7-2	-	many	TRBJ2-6	CASSPAHSGANVLTF	TGTGCCAGCAGTCCTGCGCACTCTGGGGCCAACGTCCTGACTTTC
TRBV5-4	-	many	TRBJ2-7	CASSLGVGGYYEQYF	TGTGCCAGCAGCTTGGGTGTTGGCGGCTACTACGAGCAGTACTTC
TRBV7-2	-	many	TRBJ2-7	CASSFRSISEQYF	TGTGCCAGCAGTTTTAGGAGTATAAGCGAGCAGTACTTC
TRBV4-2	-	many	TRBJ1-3	CASSQAETGYGNTIYF	TGTGCCAGCAGCCAAGCTGAGACTGGGTATGGAAACACCATATATTTT
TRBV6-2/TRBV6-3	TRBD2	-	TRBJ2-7	CASRLTSGSHEQYF	TGTGCCAGCAGGTTGACTAGCGGGAGCCACGAGCAGTACTTC
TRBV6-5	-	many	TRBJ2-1	CASDRQQNEQFF	TGTGCCAGCGACCGACAGCAAAATGAGCAGTTCTTC
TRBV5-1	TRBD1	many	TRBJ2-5	CASSSYYGTGVSETQYF	TGCGCCAGCAGCTCCTATTACGGGACAGGGGTATCGGAGACCCAGTACTTC
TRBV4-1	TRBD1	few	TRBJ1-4	CASSQWSQGDKLFF	TGCGCCAGCAGCCAATGGTCGCAGGGGGATAAACTGTTTTTT
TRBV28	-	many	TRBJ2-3	CASSLLSSDTQYF	TGTGCCAGCAGTTTACTCTCCTCGGATACGCAGTATTTT
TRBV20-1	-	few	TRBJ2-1	CSAWGGINEQFF	TGCAGTGCTTGGGGAGGCATCAATGAGCAGTTCTTC
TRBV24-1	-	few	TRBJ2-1	CATSDLQGRRGHNEQFF	TGTGCCACCAGTGATTTACAGGGACGGAGGGGTCACAATGAGCAGTTCTTC
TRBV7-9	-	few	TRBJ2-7	CASSLDLREQYF	TGTGCCAGCAGCTTAGACCTCCGGGAGCAGTACTTC
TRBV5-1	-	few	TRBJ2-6	CASSGSVISGANVLTF	TGCGCCAGCAGCGGCAGTGTCATCTCTGGGGCCAACGTCCTGACTTTC
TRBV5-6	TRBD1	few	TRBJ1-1	CASRLQGTVNTEAFF	TGTGCCAGCAGACTACAGGGGACAGTGAACACTGAAGCTTTCTTT
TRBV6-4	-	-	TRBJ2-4	CASSQSRGSDIQYF	TGTGCCAGCAGTCAAAGCAGGGGAAGCGACATTCAGTACTTC
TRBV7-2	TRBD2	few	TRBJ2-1	CASSLFGGGAHEQFF	TGTGCCAGCAGCTTATTCGGCGGGGGGGCTCATGAGCAGTTCTTC
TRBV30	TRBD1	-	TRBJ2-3	CAWSLGDRGFDTQYF	TGTGCCTGGAGTCTCGGGGACAGGGGGTTTGATACGCAGTATTTT
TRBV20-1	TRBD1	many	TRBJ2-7	CSARRTGAYEQYF	TGCAGTGCTAGAAGGACAGGGGCCTACGAGCAGTACTTC
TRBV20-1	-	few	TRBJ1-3	CSAPRPTPGNTIYF	TGCAGTGCTCCGCGCCCGACACCCGGAAACACCATATATTTT
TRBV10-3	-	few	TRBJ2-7	CAISDLSSGAYEQYF	TGTGCCATCAGTGATTTAAGCAGCGGAGCCTACGAGCAGTACTTC
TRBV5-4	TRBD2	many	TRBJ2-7	CASSLSSGGGRQYF	TGTGCCAGCAGCTTATCAAGCGGGGGGGGAAGACAGTACTTC
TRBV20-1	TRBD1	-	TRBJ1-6	CSANLPGGYNSPLHF	TGCAGTGCTAACCTCCCAGGGGGTTATAATTCACCCCTCCACTTT
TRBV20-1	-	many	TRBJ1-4	CSARTATYNEKLFF	TGCAGTGCTCGGACGGCTACTTATAATGAAAAACTGTTTTTT
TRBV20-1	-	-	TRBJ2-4	CSASRTLPNIQYF	TGCAGTGCTAGTCGGACATTGCCGAACATTCAGTACTTC
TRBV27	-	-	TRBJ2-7	CASSLSRAFGYEQYF	TGTGCCAGCAGTTTGTCTAGGGCTTTTGGCTACGAGCAGTACTTC
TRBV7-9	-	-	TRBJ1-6	CASSLTNSPLHF	TGTGCCAGCAGCCTGACTAATTCACCCCTCCACTTT
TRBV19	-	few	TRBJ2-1	CASSRGAPLSEYNEQFF	TGTGCCAGTAGTCGGGGGGCGCCTTTATCGGAGTACAATGAGCAGTTCTTC
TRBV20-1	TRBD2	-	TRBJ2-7	CSANSAGTSGSDEQYF	TGCAGTGCTAACTCTGCCGGGACTAGCGGGTCCGACGAGCAGTACTTC
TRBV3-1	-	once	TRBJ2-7	CASSQEILGRRSYEQYF	TGTGCCAGCAGCCAAGAGATCTTGGGACGCCGCTCCTACGAGCAGTACTTC
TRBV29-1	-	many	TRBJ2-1	CSGDSSYNEQFF	TGCAGCGGAGACAGCTCCTACAATGAGCAGTTCTTC
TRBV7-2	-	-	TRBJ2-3	CASSLDRASGTDTQYF	TGTGCCAGCAGCTTAGACAGGGCAAGTGGCACAGATACGCAGTATTTT
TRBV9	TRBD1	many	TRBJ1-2	CASSAATGGTNYGYTF	TGTGCCAGCAGCGCGGCTACAGGGGGAACTAACTATGGCTACACCTTC
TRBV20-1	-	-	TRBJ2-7	CSARGIGRNSYEQYF	TGCAGTGCTAGAGGCATCGGGAGAAACTCCTACGAGCAGTACTTC
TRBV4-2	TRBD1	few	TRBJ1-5	CASSQGDSPNQPQHF	TGTGCCAGCAGCCAAGGGGACAGCCCCAATCAGCCCCAGCATTTT